This T cell receptor beta chain comes out of a study of CD8+CD57+ T cells in acquired aplastic anemia (dated by TCRdb to 2016 to 2018). Describing the broader study: DNA extracted from sorted CD4+ and CD8+ cells had a mean of approximately 3.4 ug, with a range of about 0.19 to 27.4 ug. CD8+CD57+ expansion was defined as frequency above the mean frequency observed in healthy subjects.

TCR beta VDJ combination and CDR3 sequence profiling used genomic DNA as the template. An Illumina HiSeq 2000 was used for TCR repertoire sequencing. Per the source publication's procedure: TRBV/TRBJ rearrangement plots, CDR3 size and DJ length profiles, and Simpson's diversity index were used to assess repertoires. The most abundant DNA sequence in the deep sequencing data was taken as the immunodominant clone. CDR3 amino acid sequences were screened for sharing across subjects and compared with published repertoires and the VDJdb database. The public sequencing data were trimmed at Q25 with fastp and processed into clonotypes with MiXCR by TCRdb, which kept only in-frame beta chains. Records with the same CDR3 protein are collapsed into one entry carrying the most frequent genes and DNA. TCRdb assigned the V and J calls; the authors' analysis was not used. For this sample there are approximately 300,000 distinct CDR3 sequences; around three fifths appear just once. The ten most abundant clones make up 1% to 1.5% of the sample.

Broad study findings and their caveats: Patients and healthy controls showed no significant difference in CD8+ Simpson's diversity (P=0.060). Twenty-nine CD8+ CDR3 sequences were found to be shared between patients and controls, but these sequences appeared to be highly expressed in patients and within the immunodominant clones of the patients.

On this clonotype: This receptor's antigen is unknown. Per-base qualities were not stored, and no clone one base away is much larger.

Patients chosen for sequencing had shown expansion of CD8+CD57+ cells by flow cytometry. Severe acquired aplastic anemia was diagnosed in all patients according to International Study of Aplastic Anemia and Agranulocytosis and Camitta criteria. Patients had received no therapy at the time of blood sampling. TCR repertoires of sorted CD4+ and CD8+ blood T cells from severe aplastic anemia patients and healthy subjects were deep-sequenced in the study. In the USA, patient enrollment took place under clinicaltrials.gov protocols 00001620, 01623167, 00001397, 00071045, 00081523 and 00961064. Ficoll-Paque density gradient centrifugation was used to isolate peripheral blood mononuclear cells. Before DNA extraction, CD4+ and CD8+ T cells were sorted by FACS or by magnetic beads. CDR1 and CDR2 were assigned from the germline V gene (reference sequence) as LNHNV and YYDKDF. Taken from cysteine to phenylalanine, the CDR3 has 15 residues. Solely the CDR3 DNA is kept, with 45 bases framed from the first base. Trimming costs V 0 bases and J 4 bases, and their ends lie 12 bases apart.

Material for sequencing was sorted CD4+, CD8+, or CD8+CD57+ T cells (not recorded which) from PBMCs. The chain is assembled from TRBV15 and TRBJ2-5; TRBD2 is possibly the D segment (5 matching bases). This clonotype was obtained from a human donor with aplastic anemia. The CDR3 in this case is CATSRDLAVGETQYF. The DNA sequence follows: TGTGCCACCAGCAGAGACCTAGCAGTGGGAGAGACCCAGTACTTC.